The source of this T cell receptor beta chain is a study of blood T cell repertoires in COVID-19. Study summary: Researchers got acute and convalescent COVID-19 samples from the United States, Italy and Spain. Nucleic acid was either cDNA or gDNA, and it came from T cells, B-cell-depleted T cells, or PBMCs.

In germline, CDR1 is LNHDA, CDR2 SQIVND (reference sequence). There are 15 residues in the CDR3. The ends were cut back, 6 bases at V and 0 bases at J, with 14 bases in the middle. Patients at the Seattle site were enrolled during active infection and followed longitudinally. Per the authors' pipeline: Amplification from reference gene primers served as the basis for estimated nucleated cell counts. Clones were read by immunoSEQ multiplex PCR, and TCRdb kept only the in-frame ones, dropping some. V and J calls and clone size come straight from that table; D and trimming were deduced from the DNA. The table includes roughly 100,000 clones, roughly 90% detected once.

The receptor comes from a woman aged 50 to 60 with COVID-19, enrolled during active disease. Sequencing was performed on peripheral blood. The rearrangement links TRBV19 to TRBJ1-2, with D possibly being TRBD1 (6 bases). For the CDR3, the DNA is TGTGCCAGTAGACCAACAGGGTTAGCTAACTATGGCTACACCTTC. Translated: CASRPTGLANYGYTF.